The 3 T cell receptor beta chains below were found in one sample sequenced in a study of long-term antiretroviral therapy in people with HIV. The authors ran the immunoSEQ assay, v3.0, at survey level. The assay was immunoSEQ multiplex PCR, and TCRdb's table has in-frame clones only and misses some. The sample carries roughly 30,000 clones, 91% recorded once. Sequenced material: unsorted PBMCs, taken 3.1 years after starting antiretroviral therapy. The receptors stem from a man aged 18-30 years with HIV.

Of note for this clone: At one boundary the junction diverges from the germline segment, which might be a read error. The chain recombines TRBV6-5 with TRBJ2-7, with TRBD1 matching 8 bases. The CDR3 is 11 amino acids. Germline lookup yields CDR1 MNHEY and CDR2 SVGAGI. Here the CDR3 DNA reads TGTGCCAGCAGTGACTCAGGGGGCCTGTACTTC. It yields the protein CASSDSGGLYF.

The chain joins TRBV5-6 to TRBJ2-5; TRBD2 agrees at 15 bases. Germline V gene lookup returns CDR1 SGHDT and CDR2 YYEEEE. CDR3 length: 17 residues. V was pared by 4 bases and J by 5 bases, with 9 bases of the junction left unmatched. The CDR3 nucleotides are TGTGCCAGCAGCAGTGGGACTAGCGGGGGGTTCTATGAGACCCAGTACTTC. It specifies CASSSGTSGGFYETQYF.

This chain links TRBV27 with TRBJ1-5, with unresolved D. This CDR3 region has 16 residues. CDR1 and CDR2 (germline): MNHEY, SMNVEV (reference sequence). V lost 4 bases, J lost 2 bases, and 15 bases lay in between. The chain's CDR3 is CASSSLEDIGNQPQHF. CDR3 in DNA: TGTGCCAGCAGTTCTTTGGAAGATATAGGCAATCAGCCCCAGCATTTT.